A selection of T cell receptor beta chains follows, all from one sample in a study of cytomegalovirus exposure and HLA in healthy donors. Only in-frame clones appear in the TCRdb table, and some are missing; sequencing was by immunoSEQ multiplex PCR. Across approximately 130,000 clones, the top ten clones capture 1.5% to 2.5% of the sample. Sequencing used PBMCs. These TCRs come from a woman aged 60-75 years in good health and CMV-seronegative. Both conserved end residues are part of each CDR3. The D gene is left open where the match is weak.

d_call j_call v_call cdr3_nt cdr3_aa
TRBD2 TRBJ2-7 TRBV29-1 TGCAGCGTTGCGGGACTAGCGGACTCCTACGAGCAGTACTTC CSVAGLADSYEQYF
TRBD1 TRBJ2-5 TRBV7-6 TGTGCCAGCAGCTCTGGACAGGTTGGAGAGACCCAGTACTTC CASSSGQVGETQYF
. TRBJ1-4 TRBV6-5 TGTGCCAGCAGGTCAGGGAGGGCTAATGAAAAACTGTTTTTT CASRSGRANEKLFF
TRBD1 TRBJ1-1 TRBV2 TGTGCCAGCAGGGTGACAGGGGCGGACACTGAAGCTTTCTTT CASRVTGADTEAFF
TRBD1 TRBJ1-1 TRBV28 TGTGCCAGCAGTTTCTCCTGGACAGGGCAATCATTCGTCGCCACTGAAGCTTTCTTT CASSFSWTGQSFVATEAFF
TRBD1 TRBJ1-4 TRBV11-2 TGTGCCAGCAGCCTTGGGACAGGGAGAACTGAAAAACTGTTTTTT CASSLGTGRTEKLFF
TRBD2 TRBJ2-3 TRBV5-5 TGTGCCAGCAGCCCGGAGCGGGAAGGCACAGATACGCAGTATTTT CASSPEREGTDTQYF
. TRBJ1-1 TRBV25-1 TGTGCCAGCAGTCAGGGATGGAACACTGAAGCTTTCTTT CASSQGWNTEAFF
TRBD1 TRBJ1-1 TRBV5-1 TGCGCCAGCAGCTTACAGGACAGGGGGCTTACTGAAGCTTTCTTT CASSLQDRGLTEAFF
. TRBJ2-1 TRBV2 TGTGCCAGCAGTGTATTAGGGGCTGAGCAGTTCTTC CASSVLGAEQFF
. TRBJ1-5 TRBV27 TGTGCCAGCAGTCGAGGAAATCAGCCCCAGCATTTT CASSRGNQPQHF
TRBD1 TRBJ1-2 TRBV6-1 TGTGCCAGCAGTGAATCCCGGGACAGGTGGGGGTATGGCTACACCTTC CASSESRDRWGYGYTF
TRBD1 TRBJ1-6 TRBV5-1 TGCGCCAGCACCGAGGGACAGGGGGCCAATTCACCCCTCCACTTT CASTEGQGANSPLHF
. TRBJ2-2 TRBV5-1 TGCGCCAGCAGCTCGGAGGGGCGGGCAGGGGAGCTGTTTTTT CASSSEGRAGELFF
TRBD1 TRBJ1-6 TRBV27 TGTGCCAGCAAAGTTGGGCAGGGGGCTATGTCACCCCTCCACTTT CASKVGQGAMSPLHF
. TRBJ1-4 TRBV6-9 TGTGCCAGCAGTTTCCCGGGACACTCGACAACTAATGAAAAACTGTTTTTT CASSFPGHSTTNEKLFF
TRBD1 TRBJ2-7 TRBV5-1 TGCGCCAGCAGCTTCGGGACAGGGGGATTCGCCTACGAGCAGTACTTC CASSFGTGGFAYEQYF
TRBD2 TRBJ2-7 TRBV2 TGTGCCAGCATGCCTAGCGGGAGTTACGAGCAGTACTTC CASMPSGSYEQYF
. TRBJ2-2 TRBV12-5 TGTGCTAGTGGTTTGGTACTCGGAGATTACACCGGGGAGCTGTTTTTT CASGLVLGDYTGELFF
TRBD1 TRBJ1-3 TRBV13 TGTGCCAGCAGCCAACTGACAGGGGGCGGTGGAAACACCATATATTTT CASSQLTGGGGNTIYF
TRBD1 TRBJ2-1 TRBV5-4 TGTGCCAGCAGCCCAGGGGGCGCGGGTAATGAGCAGTTCTTC CASSPGGAGNEQFF
TRBD2 TRBJ2-1 TRBV28 TGTGCCAGCAGTTCCCCAGCCAGCGGGAGCTCCTACAATGAGCAGTTCTTC CASSSPASGSSYNEQFF
. TRBJ1-1 TRBV5-1 TGCGCCAGCAGCTTCCAGGGGCGCACTGAAGCTTTCTTT CASSFQGRTEAFF
TRBD1 TRBJ2-7 TRBV5-1 TGCGCCAGCAGCTTTGGGACAGGTATCTACGAGCAGTACTTC CASSFGTGIYEQYF
. TRBJ1-1 TRBV19 TGTGCCAGTAGTAAGTGGGCCACTGAAGCTTTCTTT CASSKWATEAFF
. TRBJ1-1 TRBV7-9 TGTGCCAGCACCCGGACAGTAATGAACACTGAAGCTTTCTTT CASTRTVMNTEAFF